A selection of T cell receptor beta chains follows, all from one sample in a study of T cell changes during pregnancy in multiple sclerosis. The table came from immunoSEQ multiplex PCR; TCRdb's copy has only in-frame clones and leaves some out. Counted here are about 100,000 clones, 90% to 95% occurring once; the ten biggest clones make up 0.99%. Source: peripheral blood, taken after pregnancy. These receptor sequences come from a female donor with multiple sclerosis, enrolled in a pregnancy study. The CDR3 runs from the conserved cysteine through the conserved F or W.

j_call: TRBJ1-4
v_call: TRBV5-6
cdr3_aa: CASSSFRQGAANEKLFF

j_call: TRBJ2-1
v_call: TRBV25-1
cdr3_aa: CASRSTGYDEQFF

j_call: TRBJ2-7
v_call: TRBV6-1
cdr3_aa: CAGGLSSYEQYF

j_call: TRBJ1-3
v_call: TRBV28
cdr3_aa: CASTGGGPIYF

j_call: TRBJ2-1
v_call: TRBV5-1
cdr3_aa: CASSSRAGTGSYNEQFF

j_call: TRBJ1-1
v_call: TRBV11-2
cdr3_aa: CASSYNRDTEAFF

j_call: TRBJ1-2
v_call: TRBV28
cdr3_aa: CASSLLMGQGDKGYTF

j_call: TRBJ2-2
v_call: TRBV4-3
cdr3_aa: CASSQVGGGVIGGELFF

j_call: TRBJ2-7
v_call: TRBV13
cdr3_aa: CASSFPAGVGYEQYF

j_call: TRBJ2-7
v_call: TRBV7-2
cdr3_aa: CASSLGGTTSYEQYF

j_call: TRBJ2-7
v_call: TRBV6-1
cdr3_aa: CASLVGLSGFYEQYF

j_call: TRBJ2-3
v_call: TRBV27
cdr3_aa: CASATSGSTDTQYF

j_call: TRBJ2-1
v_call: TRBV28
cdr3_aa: CASSTGGTYNEQFF

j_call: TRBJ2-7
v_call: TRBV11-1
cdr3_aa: CASSNVRGYEQYF

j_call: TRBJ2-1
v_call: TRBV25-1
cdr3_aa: CASRSDSSSYNEQFF

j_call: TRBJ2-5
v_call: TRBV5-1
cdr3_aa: CASSLPSEETQYF

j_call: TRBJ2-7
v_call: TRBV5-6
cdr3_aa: CASSSGTGSYEQYF

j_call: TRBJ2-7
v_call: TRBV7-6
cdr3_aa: CASSLEQGAREQYF

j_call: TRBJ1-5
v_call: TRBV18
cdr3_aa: CASSPPGRNSNQPQHF

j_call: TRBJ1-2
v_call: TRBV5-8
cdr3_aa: CASQGDTQLYGYTF

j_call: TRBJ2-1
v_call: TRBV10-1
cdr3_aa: CASVKDRGRMGEQFF

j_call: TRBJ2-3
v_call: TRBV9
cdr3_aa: CASSPGLAGRSDTQYF

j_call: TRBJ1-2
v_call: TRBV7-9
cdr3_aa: CASSPDSSNGYTF

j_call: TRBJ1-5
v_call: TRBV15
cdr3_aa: CATSSRDSNQPQHF

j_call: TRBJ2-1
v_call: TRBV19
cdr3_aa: CASSWSGSSYNEQFF

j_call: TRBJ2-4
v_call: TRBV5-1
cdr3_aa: CASSLGALHHRDSKAKNIQYF

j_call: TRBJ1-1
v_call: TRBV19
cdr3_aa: CASSPRTGKAEAFF

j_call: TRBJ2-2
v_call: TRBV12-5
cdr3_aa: CASAQGWTGELFF

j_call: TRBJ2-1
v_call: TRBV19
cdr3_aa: CASSWGGLNNEQFF

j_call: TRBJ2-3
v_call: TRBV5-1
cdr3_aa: CASSDGLVITDTQYF

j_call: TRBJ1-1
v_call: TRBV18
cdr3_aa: CASSSQGGDTEAFF

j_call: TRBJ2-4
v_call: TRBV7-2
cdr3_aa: CASSLARLAKNIQYF

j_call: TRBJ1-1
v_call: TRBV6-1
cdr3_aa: CASSEALGRGRLDTEAFF

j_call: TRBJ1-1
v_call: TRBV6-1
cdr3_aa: CASSEAEAVNTEAFF

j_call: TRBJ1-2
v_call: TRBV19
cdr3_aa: CASSVGQGLNYGYTF

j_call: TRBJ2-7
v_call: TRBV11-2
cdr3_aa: CASSLNPGAYEQYF

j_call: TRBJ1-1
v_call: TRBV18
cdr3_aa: CASSPLQQNTEAFF

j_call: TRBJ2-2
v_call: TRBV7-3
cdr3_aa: CASSPHGERNRNTGELFF

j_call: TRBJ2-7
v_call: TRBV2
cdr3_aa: CASSGVEGVSSYEQYF

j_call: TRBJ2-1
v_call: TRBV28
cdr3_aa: CASSLRVGEQFF

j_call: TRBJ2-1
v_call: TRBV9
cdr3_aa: CASSPELVGAEQFF

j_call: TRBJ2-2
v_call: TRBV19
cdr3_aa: CASSLTGGGTGELFF

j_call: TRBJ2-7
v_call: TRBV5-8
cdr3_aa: CASSFEGRVGEQYF

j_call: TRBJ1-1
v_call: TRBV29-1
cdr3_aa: CSVEPGRTHTEAFF

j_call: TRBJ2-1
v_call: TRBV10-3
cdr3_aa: CAISESAGVAYNEQFF

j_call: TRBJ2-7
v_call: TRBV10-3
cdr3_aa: CAIGKGQGKTYEQYF

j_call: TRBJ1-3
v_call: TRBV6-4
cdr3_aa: CASSPSPGTGNTIYF

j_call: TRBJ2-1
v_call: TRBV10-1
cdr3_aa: CASSEPSSASGVHNEQFF

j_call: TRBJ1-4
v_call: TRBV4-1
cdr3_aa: CASSQDLQLSREKLFF